These 29 T cell receptor beta chains were all obtained from the same sample, sequenced in a study of resident and recirculating memory T cells in vitiligo. The protocol was immunoSEQ multiplex PCR, while the TCRdb copy is restricted to in-frame clones and leaves out a portion. The top ten hold 4.9% of the sample, which has around 70,000 clones, 91% seen once. Sequenced input: blood. Every receptor here comes from a male donor with vitiligo.

The rearrangement uses TRBV5-5 and TRBJ2-1; 12 nucleotides align to TRBD1. This CDR3 spans 16 amino acids. The junction had 4 bases not matched to a gene; V was cut back by 0 bases and J by 6 bases. Germline V lookup: CDR1 SGHKS, CDR2 YYEKEE (reference sequence). The CDR3 protein is CASSLVAGQGANEQFF. CDR3 coding DNA: TGTGCCAGCAGCTTGGTGGCGGGACAGGGGGCCAATGAGCAGTTCTTC.

The chain combines TRBV19 with TRBJ2-7; 8 bases agree with TRBD2. Germline V lookup: CDR1 LNHDA, CDR2 SQIVND (reference sequence). This CDR3 region has 15 residues. Germline trimming cut 3 bases from V and 2 bases from J; bases unmatched to any gene: 6. The CDR3 sequence: CASSIERGPPYEQYF. DNA of the CDR3: TGTGCCAGTAGTATCGAGCGGGGGCCACCCTACGAGCAGTACTTC.

This clone was detected only once. The chain uses TRBV5-4 and TRBJ2-6, with D possibly matching TRBD1 (5 bases). CDR3 length equals 15 residues. V lost 5 bases to trimming and J lost 3 bases, with 12 bases between them. The germline CDR1 and CDR2 sequences are SGHNT and YYREEE (reference sequence). CDR3 loop: CASRSTGFGANVLTF. CDR3 coding DNA: TGTGCCAGCAGGTCTACAGGCTTTGGGGCCAACGTCCTGACTTTC.

This clone was detected once. The gene calls are TRBV5-1 and TRBJ2-3; D possibly corresponds to TRBD2 (6 bases). The CDR3 is made up of 16 amino acids. CDR1 and CDR2 (germline): SGHRS, YFSETQ. Trimming stripped 2 bases from V and 1 base from J, with 14 bases between. CDR3 residues: CASSFTRGDRTDTQYF. The CDR3 bases are TGCGCCAGCAGCTTTACGCGGGGAGACCGCACAGATACGCAGTATTTT.

The gene calls are TRBV6-1 and TRBJ2-3; TRBD2 is a possible D gene (6 bases). Trimming stripped 4 bases from V and 6 bases from J, with 17 bases between. The CDR3 consists of 15 residues. The V gene's germline CDR1 is MNHNS and CDR2 SASEGT. The CDR3 coding sequence is TGTGCCAGCAGTGCAACCGTACTAGCAGCGGATACGCAGTATTTT. Protein product: CASSATVLAADTQYF.

The count of this clone is one. J is TRBJ2-3 and V is TRBV5-1; a weak D match, TRBD2 (5 bases). The CDR3 spans 14 residues. The germline V gene encodes CDR1 SGHRS and CDR2 YFSETQ. Trimming cost V 2 bases and J 2 bases, with 9 bases left between them. The chain's CDR3 is CASSFSAATDTQYF. CDR3 nucleotides: TGCGCCAGCAGCTTTTCAGCGGCCACAGATACGCAGTATTTT.

V and J are TRBV7-2 and TRBJ2-6; weak D call: TRBD1 (6 bases). The V and J ends lost 5 bases and 2 bases respectively, with 13 bases between them. CDR1 SGHTA and CDR2 FQGNSA come from the germline V gene. This CDR3 region has 16 residues. The chain's CDR3 is CASSIRSGAGANVLTF. The DNA of the CDR3 is TGTGCCAGCAGCATTCGTTCAGGGGCTGGGGCCAACGTCCTGACTTTC.

J is TRBJ1-6 and V is TRBV2; 8 positions match TRBD1. V was pared by 3 bases and J by 0 bases, with 10 bases of the junction left unmatched. Per germline, CDR1 SNHLY and CDR2 FYNNEI. The CDR3 totals 19 residues. CDR3 protein: CASSERTGPLSSYNSPLHF. The CDR3 region has the DNA TGTGCCAGCAGTGAGAGGACAGGGCCCCTAAGCTCCTATAATTCACCCCTCCACTTT.

V and J are TRBV7-2 and TRBJ2-5; a possible D gene is TRBD1 (6 bases). Germline lookup yields CDR1 SGHTA and CDR2 FQGNSA. The CDR3 totals 14 residues. V was clipped by 4 bases and J by 5 bases, with 14 bases between them. CDR3 sequence reads: CASSYVGAGETQYF. The CDR3 DNA reads as TGTGCCAGCAGCTATGTGGGGGCAGGGGAGACCCAGTACTTC.

The sample holds one count of this clone. The genes are TRBV10-3 and TRBJ2-1; TRBD2 aligns across 8 bases. V was clipped by 2 bases and J by 1 base; unmatched bases: 1. The CDR3 loop spans 15 amino acids. CDR1 and CDR2 from the germline V gene are ENHRY and SYGVKD. The CDR3 sequence is CAISERGGSYNEQFF. Here the CDR3 DNA reads TGTGCCATCAGTGAGCGGGGGGGTTCCTACAATGAGCAGTTCTTC.

This chain uses TRBV5-4 with TRBJ2-1; TRBD2 agrees at 12 bases. Per germline, CDR1 SGHNT and CDR2 YYREEE (reference sequence). V lost 0 bases and J lost 7; bases outside the gene matches: 5. The CDR3 extends over 16 amino acids. CDR3: CASSLGGLAGRNEQFF. As DNA, the CDR3 is TGTGCCAGCAGCTTGGGAGGACTAGCGGGGAGGAATGAGCAGTTCTTC.

V is TRBV19 and J is TRBJ2-2; 8 bases agree with TRBD1. Germline CDR1 LNHDA, CDR2 SQIVND (reference sequence). J was trimmed by 4 bases and V by 3 bases; bases with no gene match: 1. The length of the CDR3 is 14 residues. Written as DNA, the CDR3 is TGTGCCAGTAGTATTGACAGGGGCACCGGGGAGCTGTTTTTT. Its protein product is CASSIDRGTGELFF.

V and J are TRBV19 and TRBJ2-3; 13 bases are shared with TRBD2. V was clipped by 7 bases and J by 0 bases; unmatched bases: 10. The germline V gene encodes CDR1 LNHDA and CDR2 SQIVND (reference sequence). The CDR3 extends over 18 amino acids. The CDR3 spells CASTNRGLAGTSTDTQYF. The CDR3 coding sequence is TGTGCCAGTACCAACCGGGGACTAGCGGGGACTAGCACAGATACGCAGTATTTT.

This rearrangement joins TRBV5-1 to TRBJ2-2; the D gene is possibly TRBD1 (6 bases). The length of the CDR3 is 15 residues. Germline-derived CDR1 and CDR2 are SGHRS and YFSETQ. V was cut by 4 bases and J by 1 base, with 11 bases left in between. CDR3 amino acids: CASSIQGQNTGELFF. The DNA for the CDR3 is TGCGCCAGCAGCATTCAGGGGCAGAACACCGGGGAGCTGTTTTTT. Full variable domain (rest looked up from reference TRBV5-1 and TRBJ2-2): KAGVTQTPRYLIKTRGQQVTLSCSPISGHRSVSWYQQTPGQGLQFLFEYFSETQRNKGNFPGRFSGRQFSNSRSEMNVSTLELGDSALYLCASSIQGQNTGELFFGEGSRLTVL.

CDR3 sequence reads: CASSGGHSGQPQHF. DNA for the CDR3: TGTGCCAGCAGTGGGGGGCATAGCGGGCAGCCCCAGCATTTT. The gene calls are TRBV25-1 and TRBJ1-5, with D maybe TRBD1 (6 bases). Between the trimmed V and J ends, which lost 4 bases and 7 bases, there was a span of 14 bases. The CDR3 spans 14 residues. Germline V gives CDR1 MGHDK, CDR2 SYGVNS. Supplemented by reference TRBV25-1 and TRBJ1-5, the full variable domain reads EADIYQTPRYLVIGTGKKITLECSQTMGHDKMYWYQQDPGMELHLIHYSYGVNSTEKGDLSSESTVSRIRTEHFPLTLESARPSHTSQYLCASSGGHSGQPQHFGDGTRLSIL.

The V gene is TRBV28, the J gene TRBJ1-2; D not resolved. The V end lost 7 bases, the J end lost 3 bases, and 6 bases lay between the germline ends. The CDR3 is 11 amino acids. Germline loops: CDR1 MDHEN, CDR2 SYDVKM. The CDR3 sequence: CASTQYYGYTF. CDR3 DNA sequence: TGTGCCAGCACACAATACTATGGCTACACCTTC.

The chain employs TRBV12-5 and TRBJ1-1; 8 nucleotides line up with TRBD1. This CDR3 contains 13 residues. Looked up from germline, CDR1 is LGHNT and CDR2 is FRNRAP. V was clipped by 6 bases and J by 3 bases; unmatched bases: 3. The CDR3 DNA follows: TGTGCTAGTGGCGCGACAGGGGACACTGAAGCTTTCTTT. This gives the protein CASGATGDTEAFF.

V is TRBV5-4 and J is TRBJ1-2, with 11 bases matching TRBD1. This CDR3 contains 14 residues. Germline V lookup: CDR1 SGHNT, CDR2 YYREEE (reference sequence). The junction had 2 bases not matched to a gene; V was cut back by 5 bases and J by 2 bases. CDR3 DNA: TGTGCCAGCAGGGGACAGGGGGAGAACTATGGCTACACCTTC. The encoded protein is CASRGQGENYGYTF. Together with reference TRBV5-4 and TRBJ1-2, the CDR3 gives the full variable domain: ETGVTQSPTHLIKTRGQQVTLRCSSQSGHNTVSWYQQALGQGPQFIFQYYREEENGRGNFPPRFSGLQFPNYSSELNVNALELDDSALYLCASRGQGENYGYTFGSGTRLTVV.

V is TRBV19 and J is TRBJ2-6; TRBD1 might be the D (6 bases). The CDR3 totals 18 residues. Looked up from germline, CDR1 is LNHDA and CDR2 is SQIVND (reference sequence). Trimming removed 1 base at V and 0 bases at J, with 13 bases between. Here the CDR3 reads CASSIGGRGGSGANVLTF. In nucleotides, the CDR3 is TGTGCCAGTAGTATAGGCGGCAGGGGCGGCTCTGGGGCCAACGTCCTGACTTTC.

V is TRBV10-3 and J is TRBJ1-5; tentative D call: TRBD1 (5 bases). CDR3 size: 13 residues. V was cut by 7 bases and J by 7 bases, with 14 bases left in between. In germline, CDR1 is ENHRY, CDR2 SYGVKD. The CDR3 DNA sequence: TGTGCCATCAATACAGGTCCAGGACAGCCCCAGCATTTT. It translates to CAINTGPGQPQHF.

V usage is TRBV5-1 and J usage is TRBJ2-3; D call uncertain. The V and J ends lost 1 base and 2 bases respectively, with 8 bases between them. CDR1 and CDR2 (germline): SGHRS, YFSETQ. The CDR3 extends over 14 amino acids. This CDR3 reads CASSLPDTTDTQYF. CDR3 nucleotide sequence: TGCGCCAGCAGCTTGCCCGACACCACAGATACGCAGTATTTT.

This clone showed up just once. The chain couples TRBV6-5 to TRBJ2-3; 7 positions match TRBD2. CDR1 is MNHEY and CDR2 is SVGAGI in the germline V gene. V shed 6 bases, J shed 7 bases, and the junction held 7 bases outside the gene matches. The CDR3 loop spans 13 amino acids. The DNA for the CDR3 is TGTGCCAGCAGGGGGACTACCCAGTATACGCAGTATTTT. Its protein product is CASRGTTQYTQYF.

This clone has just a few counts. V gene TRBV28 combines with J gene TRBJ1-2; D remains unclear. V was cut by 5 bases and J by 8 bases, with 6 bases left in between. The CDR3 is made up of 10 amino acids. Germline V gene sequence: CDR1 MDHEN, CDR2 SYDVKM. In nucleotides, the CDR3 is TGTGCCAGCAGTGCCAGAGGCTACACCTTC. It encodes CASSARGYTF.

The V call is TRBV11-1, the J call TRBJ2-2; the D is unclear. The CDR3 consists of 13 residues. Germline V gives CDR1 SGHAT, CDR2 FQDESV (reference sequence). V lost 6 bases and J 5 bases, leaving 10 bases between the germline ends. CDR3 in amino acids: CASRPQFTGELFF. The DNA of the CDR3 is TGTGCCAGCAGACCACAGTTTACCGGGGAGCTGTTTTTT.

V is TRBV13 and J is TRBJ1-4; D is unresolved. The CDR3 extends over 14 amino acids. Germline assignment: CDR1 PRHDT and CDR2 FYEKMQ (reference sequence). The V end lost 2 bases, the J end lost 4 bases, and 8 bases lay between the germline ends. CDR3 in amino acids: CASSLKQFNEKLFF. As DNA, the CDR3 is TGTGCCAGCAGCTTAAAACAGTTTAATGAAAAACTGTTTTTT.

J is TRBJ2-5 and V is TRBV7-2; 7 nucleotides line up with TRBD2. V dropped 4 bases and J dropped 3; count of bases not matched to a gene: 5. Germline V gene sequence: CDR1 SGHTA, CDR2 FQGNSA. The CDR3 totals 14 residues. CDR3 sequence (DNA): TGTGCCAGCAGCTCAGTGGGGGGGGAAGAGACCCAGTACTTC. Its translation is CASSSVGGEETQYF.

V gene TRBV19 combines with J gene TRBJ1-1; D remains ambiguous. Germline CDR1 is LNHDA and CDR2 is SQIVND (reference sequence). This CDR3 contains 14 residues. The V gene lost 5 bases and the J gene lost 0 bases, with 10 bases spanning the gap. Written as DNA, the CDR3 is TGTGCCAGTAGTCTGAGGGCGGTGAACACTGAAGCTTTCTTT. Protein: CASSLRAVNTEAFF. Using reference TRBV19 and TRBJ1-1 for the parts outside the CDR3, the full variable domain is DGGITQSPKYLFRKEGQNVTLSCEQNLNHDAMYWYRQDPGQGLRLIYYSQIVNDFQKGDIAEGYSVSREKKESFPLTVTSAQKNPTAFYLCASSLRAVNTEAFFGQGTRLTVV.

This chain links TRBV18 with TRBJ1-2; possibly TRBD1 for D (5 bases). The CDR3 is 17 residues long. Trimming stripped 2 bases from V and 8 bases from J, with 24 bases between. The germline gives CDR1 KGHSH, CDR2 LQKENI. In nucleotides, the CDR3 is TGTGCCAGCTCACCAAGGGCAGGGATGAAAGAATGGAAGGGCTACACCTTC. Translation gives CASSPRAGMKEWKGYTF.

The chain recombines TRBV6-5 with TRBJ1-4, with 8 bases aligning to TRBD1. CDR1 and CDR2 from the germline V gene are MNHEY and SVGAGI. Trimming at V came to 6 bases and at J to 2 bases, leaving 5 bases not matched to a gene. The CDR3 runs to 15 residues. DNA of the CDR3: TGTGCCAGCAGGACCAGGGGGCTGACTAATGAAAAACTGTTTTTT. Its protein is CASRTRGLTNEKLFF.